Sequencing of this T cell receptor beta chain was carried out in a study of early stage breast cancer tumors. The J segment lost 2 bases and the V segment lost 0 bases, leaving 1 base of the junction unmatched. The germline CDR1 and CDR2 sequences are LNHNV and YYDKDF (reference sequence). The CDR3 spans 15 residues. Here immunoSEQ multiplex PCR was the method, and the copy in TCRdb shows in-frame clones only, minus some. The data hold some 35,000 clones, with roughly 70% observed a single time. The V and J genes are TRBV15 and TRBJ1-5, with 7 bases aligning to TRBD1. Source material: blood. This TCR came from a person in their sixties with breast cancer. CDR3 region: CATSREGTGNQPQHF. The CDR3 bases are TGTGCCACCAGCAGAGAGGGGACAGGCAATCAGCCCCAGCATTTT.